A selection of T cell receptor beta chains follows, all from one sample in a study of blood T cell repertoires in COVID-19. Clones were sequenced by immunoSEQ multiplex PCR, and TCRdb holds only the in-frame ones, with some missing. The sample comprises more than 45,000 clones, about 89% of which are singletons, and roughly a quarter rests with the top ten. Material: peripheral blood. These receptors all stem from a human donor in a cohort sampled during active COVID-19. CDR3s include the opening cysteine and the closing phenylalanine or tryptophan. The order of the fields is clone size, J gene, D gene, V gene, CDR3 protein, CDR3 DNA. A D gene is named only where the DNA matches it firmly. Only some rows state a clone size, as once, few, many or a class for expanded clones.

-,TRBJ2-5,TRBD2,TRBV7-2,CASSLGFGLAGGGETQYF,TGTGCCAGCAGCTTAGGGTTTGGACTAGCGGGAGGGGGGGAGACCCAGTACTTC
-,TRBJ2-3,-,TRBV6-2/TRBV6-3,CASSLGSAKGDTQYF,TGTGCCAGCAGTCTCGGCAGCGCCAAGGGGGATACGCAGTATTTT
-,TRBJ1-4,-,TRBV28,CASSLGGARDEKLFF,TGTGCCAGCAGTTTAGGGGGGGCCAGGGATGAAAAACTGTTTTTT
-,TRBJ2-3,TRBD2,TRBV27,CASSLWTSGVTDTQYF,TGTGCCAGCAGTTTATGGACTAGCGGGGTTACAGATACGCAGTATTTT
-,TRBJ2-7,TRBD1,TRBV4-2,CASSARQGAQDEQYF,TGTGCCAGCAGCGCCCGACAGGGGGCCCAAGACGAGCAGTACTTC
-,TRBJ2-3,-,TRBV29-1,CSVGSWDTQYF,TGCAGCGTTGGGAGTTGGGATACGCAGTATTTT
-,TRBJ2-3,TRBD1,TRBV29-1,CSVEQGATDTQYF,TGCAGCGTTGAACAGGGGGCCACAGATACGCAGTATTTT
-,TRBJ2-5,TRBD2,TRBV5-1,CASSLEGLAGDRETQYF,TGCGCCAGCAGCTTGGAGGGACTAGCGGGGGACCGGGAGACCCAGTACTTC
once,TRBJ1-2,TRBD1,TRBV7-8,CASSRIATGANYGYTF,TGTGCCAGCAGCCGGATAGCTACAGGGGCTAACTATGGCTACACCTTC
-,TRBJ2-5,-,TRBV7-8,CASSLSLLYQETQYF,TGTGCCAGCAGCTTATCCCTACTATACCAAGAGACCCAGTACTTC
-,TRBJ1-5,-,TRBV12-3/TRBV12-4,CASTQRNQPQHF,TGTGCCAGCACCCAGCGAAATCAGCCCCAGCATTTT
once,TRBJ2-5,TRBD2,TRBV5-4,CASSSGTSGWETQYF,TGTGCCAGCAGCTCCGGGACTAGTGGGTGGGAGACCCAGTACTTC
-,TRBJ2-3,TRBD1,TRBV10-2,CASSGTGGSTDTQYF,TGCGCCAGCAGTGGGACAGGGGGTTCCACAGATACGCAGTATTTT
-,TRBJ1-4,-,TRBV28,CASSLRQVNEKLFF,TGTGCCAGCAGTTTACGTCAGGTTAATGAAAAACTGTTTTTT
-,TRBJ2-5,-,TRBV9,CASSPWASDQETQYF,TGTGCCAGCAGCCCTTGGGCTAGCGATCAAGAGACCCAGTACTTC
-,TRBJ1-5,TRBD1,TRBV19,CASSKGQGTYSNQPQHF,TGTGCCAGTAGTAAGGGACAGGGGACTTATAGCAATCAGCCCCAGCATTTT
once,TRBJ1-2,-,TRBV14,CASSPTGSLSLYGYTF,TGTGCCAGCAGCCCCACTGGTAGCCTCTCACTTTATGGCTACACCTTC
-,TRBJ1-3,-,TRBV29-1,CSVEHGGSGNTIYF,TGCAGCGTTGAACACGGGGGCTCTGGAAACACCATATATTTT
-,TRBJ2-3,TRBD1,TRBV7-8,CASSFNRGRTDTQYF,TGTGCCAGCAGCTTCAACAGGGGGCGCACAGATACGCAGTATTTT
few,TRBJ2-7,TRBD1,TRBV6-5,CASSHRGPGYEQYF,TGTGCCAGCAGTCACAGGGGGCCTGGCTACGAGCAGTACTTC
-,TRBJ2-2,-,TRBV5-4,CASSLAGGLSNTGELFF,TGTGCCAGCAGCTTGGCCGGGGGGCTCTCGAACACCGGGGAGCTGTTTTTT
-,TRBJ2-2,TRBD1,TRBV7-2,CASNGGTGVRTGELFF,TGTGCCAGCAACGGGGGGACAGGGGTTAGGACCGGGGAGCTGTTTTTT
-,TRBJ1-1,TRBD1,TRBV18,CASSPNRRTGPEAFF,TGTGCCAGCTCACCCAACCGTCGGACAGGGCCTGAAGCTTTCTTT
-,TRBJ1-2,-,TRBV5-6,CASSEQVYNYGYTF,TGTGCCAGCAGCGAACAGGTCTACAACTATGGCTACACCTTC
-,TRBJ2-3,TRBD2,TRBV5-1,CASSLLVAGGTDTQYF,TGCGCCAGCAGCTTGTTGGTAGCGGGGGGCACAGATACGCAGTATTTT
few,TRBJ1-1,TRBD1,TRBV25-1,CASSGPRDRASQNTEAFF,TGTGCCAGCAGTGGCCCAAGGGACAGGGCATCCCAGAACACTGAAGCTTTCTTT
-,TRBJ2-1,-,TRBV5-1,CASSLNGLGSSAYNEQFF,TGCGCCAGCAGCTTGAACGGACTGGGGTCAAGCGCCTACAATGAGCAGTTCTTC
-,TRBJ2-1,-,TRBV30,CAWKADSHNEQFF,TGTGCCTGGAAGGCGGACTCTCACAATGAGCAGTTCTTC
-,TRBJ2-2,-,TRBV11-3,CASSLQGKDTGELFF,TGTGCCAGCAGCCTACAGGGAAAGGACACCGGGGAGCTGTTTTTT
-,TRBJ2-3,TRBD2,TRBV18,CASSPDLAGTDTQYF,TGTGCCAGCTCACCAGATCTAGCGGGCACAGATACGCAGTATTTT